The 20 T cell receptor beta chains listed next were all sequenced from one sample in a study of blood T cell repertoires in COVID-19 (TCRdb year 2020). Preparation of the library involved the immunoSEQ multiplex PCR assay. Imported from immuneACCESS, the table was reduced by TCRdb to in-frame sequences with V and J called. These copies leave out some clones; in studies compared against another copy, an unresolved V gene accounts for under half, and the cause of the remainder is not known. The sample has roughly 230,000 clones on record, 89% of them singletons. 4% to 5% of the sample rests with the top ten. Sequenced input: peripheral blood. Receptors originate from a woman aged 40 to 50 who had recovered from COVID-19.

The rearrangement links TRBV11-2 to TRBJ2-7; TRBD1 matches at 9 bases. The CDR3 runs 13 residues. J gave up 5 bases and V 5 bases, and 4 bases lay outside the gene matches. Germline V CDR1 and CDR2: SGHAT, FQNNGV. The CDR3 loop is CASSPGTGNEQYF. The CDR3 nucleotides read TGTGCCAGCAGCCCCGGGACAGGGAACGAGCAGTACTTC. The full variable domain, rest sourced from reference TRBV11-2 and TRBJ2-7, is EAGVAQSPRYKIIEKRQSVAFWCNPISGHATLYWYQQILGQGPKLLIQFQNNGVVDDSQLPKDRFSAERLKGVDSTLKIQPAKLEDSAVYLCASSPGTGNEQYFGPGTRLTVT.

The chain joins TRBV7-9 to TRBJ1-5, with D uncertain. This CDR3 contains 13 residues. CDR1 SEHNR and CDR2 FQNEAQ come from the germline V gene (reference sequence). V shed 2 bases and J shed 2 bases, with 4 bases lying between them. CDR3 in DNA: TGTGCCAGCAGCTTATCGGGCAATCAGCCCCAGCATTTT. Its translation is CASSLSGNQPQHF.

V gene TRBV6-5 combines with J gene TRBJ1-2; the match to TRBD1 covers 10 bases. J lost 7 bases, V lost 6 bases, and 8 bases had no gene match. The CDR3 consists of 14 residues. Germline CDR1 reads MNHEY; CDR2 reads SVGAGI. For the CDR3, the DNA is TGTGCCAGCAGGCCCCGACAGGGGGCGTCTGGCTACACCTTC. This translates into CASRPRQGASGYTF.

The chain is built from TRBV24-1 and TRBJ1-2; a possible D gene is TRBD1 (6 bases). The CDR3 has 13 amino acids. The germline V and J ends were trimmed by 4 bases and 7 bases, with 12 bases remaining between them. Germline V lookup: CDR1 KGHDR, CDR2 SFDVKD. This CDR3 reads CATSDFRGTGYTF. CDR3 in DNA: TGTGCCACCAGTGACTTCAGGGGAACTGGCTACACCTTC.

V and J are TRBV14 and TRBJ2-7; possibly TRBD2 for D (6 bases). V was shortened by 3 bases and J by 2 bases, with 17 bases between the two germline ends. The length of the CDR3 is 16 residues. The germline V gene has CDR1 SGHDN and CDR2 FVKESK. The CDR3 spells CASSQEGDSTTYEQYF. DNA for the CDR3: TGTGCCAGCAGCCAGGAGGGTGACAGTACAACCTACGAGCAGTACTTC.

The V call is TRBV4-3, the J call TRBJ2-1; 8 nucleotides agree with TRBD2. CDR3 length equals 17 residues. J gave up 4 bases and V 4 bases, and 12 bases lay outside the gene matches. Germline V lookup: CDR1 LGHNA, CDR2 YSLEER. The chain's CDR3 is CASSPRPGLGEYNEQFF. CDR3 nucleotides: TGCGCCAGCAGCCCCCGACCGGGACTAGGGGAGTACAATGAGCAGTTCTTC.

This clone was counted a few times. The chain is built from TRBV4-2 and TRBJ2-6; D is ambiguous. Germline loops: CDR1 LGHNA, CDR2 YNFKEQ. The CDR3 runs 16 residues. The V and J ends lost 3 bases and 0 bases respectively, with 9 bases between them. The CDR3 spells CASSHSTYSGANVLTF. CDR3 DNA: TGTGCCAGCAGCCACTCTACTTACTCTGGGGCCAACGTCCTGACTTTC.

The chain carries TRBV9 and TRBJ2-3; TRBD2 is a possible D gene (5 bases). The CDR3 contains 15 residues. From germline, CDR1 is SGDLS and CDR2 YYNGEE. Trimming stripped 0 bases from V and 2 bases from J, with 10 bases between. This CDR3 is CASSVGPDSTDTQYF. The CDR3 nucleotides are TGTGCCAGCAGCGTAGGTCCGGACTCCACAGATACGCAGTATTTT. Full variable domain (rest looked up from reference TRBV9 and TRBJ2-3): DSGVTQTPKHLITATGQRVTLRCSPRSGDLSVYWYQQSLDQGLQFLIQYYNGEERAKGNILERFSAQQFPDLHSELNLSSLELGDSALYFCASSVGPDSTDTQYFGPGTRLTVL.

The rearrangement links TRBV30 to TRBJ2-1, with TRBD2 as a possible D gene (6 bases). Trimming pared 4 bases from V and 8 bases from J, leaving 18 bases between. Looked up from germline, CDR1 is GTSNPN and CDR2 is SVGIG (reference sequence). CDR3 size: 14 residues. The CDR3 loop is CAWTPGRRVHEQFF. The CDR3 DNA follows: TGTGCCTGGACCCCAGGGAGGCGGGTCCATGAGCAGTTCTTC.

CDR3 sequence: CASSFELGTYGYTF. The CDR3 DNA sequence: TGTGCCAGCAGCTTCGAGCTAGGTACTTATGGCTACACCTTC. The V gene is TRBV5-5, the J gene TRBJ1-2; D gene uncertain. Trimming left V 2 bases short and J 5 bases short, with 13 bases between. The CDR3 loop spans 14 amino acids. Germline values: CDR1 SGHKS, CDR2 YYEKEE (reference sequence).

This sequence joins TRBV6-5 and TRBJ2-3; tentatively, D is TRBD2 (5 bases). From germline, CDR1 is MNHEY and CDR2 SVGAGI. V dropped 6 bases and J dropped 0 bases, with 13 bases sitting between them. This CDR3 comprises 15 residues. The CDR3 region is CASSLDFTSTDTQYF. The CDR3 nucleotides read TGTGCCAGCAGCTTGGACTTTACTAGCACAGATACGCAGTATTTT.

In DNA, the CDR3 is TGTGCCAGCAGTTTAACCGACAGGGGAGCTTTCTTT. Its protein is CASSLTDRGAFF. The gene calls are TRBV28 and TRBJ1-1, with 8 bases fitting TRBD1. The trim removed 2 bases at V and 10 bases at J, leaving 3 bases unmatched. CDR3 length: 12 amino acids. Germline V gene lookup returns CDR1 MDHEN and CDR2 SYDVKM.

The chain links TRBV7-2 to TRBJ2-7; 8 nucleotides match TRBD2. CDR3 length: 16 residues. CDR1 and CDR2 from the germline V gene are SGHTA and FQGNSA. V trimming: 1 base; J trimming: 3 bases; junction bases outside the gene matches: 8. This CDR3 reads CASSLEGLAGLYEQYV. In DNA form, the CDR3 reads TGTGCCAGCAGCTTAGAGGGGTTAGCGGGACTCTACGAGCAGTACGTC.

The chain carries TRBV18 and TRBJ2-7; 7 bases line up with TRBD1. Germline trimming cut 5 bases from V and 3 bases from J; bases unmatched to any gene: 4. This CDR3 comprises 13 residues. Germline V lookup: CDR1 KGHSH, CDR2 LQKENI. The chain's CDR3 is CASSRTGDYEQYV. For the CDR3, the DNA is TGTGCCAGCTCAAGAACAGGGGACTACGAGCAGTACGTC.

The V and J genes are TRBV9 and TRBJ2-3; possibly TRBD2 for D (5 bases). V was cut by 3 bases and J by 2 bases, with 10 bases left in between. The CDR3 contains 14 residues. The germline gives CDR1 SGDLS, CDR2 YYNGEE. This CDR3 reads CASSAWTVTDTQYF. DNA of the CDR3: TGTGCCAGCAGCGCCTGGACTGTCACAGATACGCAGTATTTT.

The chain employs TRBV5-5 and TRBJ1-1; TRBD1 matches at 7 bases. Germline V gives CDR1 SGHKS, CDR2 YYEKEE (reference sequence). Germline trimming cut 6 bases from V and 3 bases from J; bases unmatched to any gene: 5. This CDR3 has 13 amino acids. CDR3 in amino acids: CASIRQGYTEAFF. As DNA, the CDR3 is TGTGCCAGCATCCGACAGGGTTACACTGAAGCTTTCTTT. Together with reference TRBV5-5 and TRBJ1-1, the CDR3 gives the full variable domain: DAGVTQSPTHLIKTRGQQVTLRCSPISGHKSVSWYQQVLGQGPQFIFQYYEKEERGRGNFPDRFSARQFPNYSSELNVNALLLGDSALYLCASIRQGYTEAFFGQGTRLTVV.

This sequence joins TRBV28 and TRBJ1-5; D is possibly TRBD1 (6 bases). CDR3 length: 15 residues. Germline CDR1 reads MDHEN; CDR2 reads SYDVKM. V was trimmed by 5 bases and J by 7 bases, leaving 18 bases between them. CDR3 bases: TGTGCCAGCAGTGGTACAGGCGGGGGCTGGCAGCCCCAGCATTTT. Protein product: CASSGTGGGWQPQHF.

As DNA, the CDR3 is TGTGCCAGCAGCTTTACATGGTCAGTCGATCAAGAGACCCAGTACTTC. Its protein is CASSFTWSVDQETQYF. The chain combines TRBV7-9 with TRBJ2-5, with D uncertain. CDR1 is SEHNR, CDR2 FQNEAQ, per germline (reference sequence). V dropped 3 bases and J dropped 2 bases, with 16 bases sitting between them. The CDR3 runs to 16 residues.

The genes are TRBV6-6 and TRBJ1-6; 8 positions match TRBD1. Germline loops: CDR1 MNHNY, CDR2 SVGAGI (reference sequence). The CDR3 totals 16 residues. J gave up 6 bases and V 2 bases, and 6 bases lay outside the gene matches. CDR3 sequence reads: CASSYLRGQGNSPLHF. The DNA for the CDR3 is TGTGCCAGCAGTTACCTCAGGGGGCAGGGTAATTCACCCCTCCACTTT.

This chain's CDR3 is CASSLSGTRGEQYF. In nucleotides, the CDR3 is TGTGCCAGCAGTTTATCCGGGACTAGAGGGGAGCAGTACTTC. This chain connects TRBV28 to TRBJ2-7; the match to TRBD2 covers 8 bases. J was trimmed by 7 bases and V by 1 base; bases with no gene match: 6. CDR1 and CDR2 from the germline V gene are MDHEN and SYDVKM. The CDR3 is 14 residues long.